Listed below are T cell receptor beta chains from one sample, sequenced in a study of T cells in Graves' hyperthyroidism and ophthalmopathy. In TCRdb, the multiplex PCR reads were re-called with MiXCR into one record per CDR3 protein. The data show about 690,000 distinct CDR3 sequences, around 16% seen once. Sequenced: blood. The source is a man in his fifties with Graves' hyperthyroidism. Each CDR3 is given without its conserved first and last residue. Each record gives: clone size, J gene, V gene, CDR3 protein. The size of a clone is reported for some rows only, either as once, few or many, or as a class for expanded clones.

clone size: many
J gene: TRBJ1-1
V gene: TRBV11-2
CDR3 protein: ASTLTGNTEAF

clone size: many
J gene: TRBJ2-5
V gene: TRBV2
CDR3 protein: ASSEWGETQY

clone size: few
J gene: TRBJ2-3
V gene: TRBV5-1
CDR3 protein: ASGQAGGTDTQY

clone size: few
J gene: TRBJ2-2
V gene: TRBV6-1
CDR3 protein: ASGGEGTGELF

clone size: many
J gene: TRBJ1-2
V gene: TRBV7-2
CDR3 protein: ASSLNQALYGYT

clone size: many
J gene: TRBJ1-2
V gene: TRBV7-2
CDR3 protein: ASSSGLGRNYGYT

clone size: few
J gene: TRBJ1-6
V gene: TRBV20-1
CDR3 protein: SAGRSGPLH

clone size: many
J gene: TRBJ2-3
V gene: TRBV28
CDR3 protein: ASSTDTQY

clone size: few
J gene: TRBJ1-1
V gene: TRBV5-1
CDR3 protein: ASRWTGNDRAF

clone size: few
J gene: TRBJ2-3
V gene: TRBV19
CDR3 protein: ASSGRGWADTQY

clone size: NA
J gene: TRBJ1-6
V gene: TRBV28
CDR3 protein: ATSLRLASSPLH

clone size: many
J gene: TRBJ2-7
V gene: TRBV3-1
CDR3 protein: ASTQLPSSYEQY

clone size: many
J gene: TRBJ2-1
V gene: TRBV3-1
CDR3 protein: ASSQGPEQF

clone size: many
J gene: TRBJ2-1
V gene: TRBV7-9
CDR3 protein: ASSFDSRTYNEQF

clone size: many
J gene: TRBJ2-7
V gene: TRBV10-2
CDR3 protein: ASTSGTQPYEQY

clone size: many
J gene: TRBJ2-2
V gene: TRBV6-1
CDR3 protein: ASSPGDSSAGELF